Detailed here is one TCR beta chain. Its antigen specificity is not known. No much larger clonotype is one base removed from it; base qualities were not supplied. The library was generated by the immunoSEQ multiplex PCR assay. In most patients, genomic DNA was isolated using the Qiagen DNeasy Blood and Tissue Kit and sent frozen to Adaptive Biotechnologies for TCR sequencing. High-throughput TCR-beta CDR3 sequencing of genomic DNA from most patients was performed by Adaptive Biotechnologies. Processing in the source paper ran as follows. TCR sequencing data for approximately 19 patients were retrieved from Adaptive's ImmunoSEQ software; a few other patients were processed with MiXCR and VDJtools. CD4 versus CD8 sorting errors were corrected by removing sequences found in both subsets at a frequency ratio below 5:1. CDR3 nucleotide sequences shared between donor and recipient were removed because their origin could not be assigned. Alloreactive clones required at least 2-fold expansion over unstimulated cells and minimum CFSE-low frequency of 0.002% (template counts) or 0.001% (read counts). A clone was considered mappable if detected in the sequenced pre-transplant spleen, lymph node, or MLR CFSE-low populations of the donor or recipient. The cumulative frequency of alloreactive clones was calculated as a percentage of all sequences, weighted by copy number. TCRdb retrieved this table from immuneACCESS and kept in-frame rearrangements only. Not all clones are present; in checked studies, unresolved V genes account for under half, and no reason is known for the remainder. D and trimming were read from the DNA, whereas the V and J calls and clone size are those reported in that table. This sample gives more than 60,000 clones in total; less than 95% of them show up just once. The ten largest account for approximately 1.3% of the sample.

The data belong to a study of graft-versus-host responses after intestinal transplantation (dated by TCRdb to the early 2020s). Context from the whole study: The transplants that recipients received were multivisceral, liver-intestinal, or isolated intestinal. A cohort of 20 to 25 intestinal transplant recipients, including one retransplant, was enrolled, and a few patients lacking pretransplant specimens were excluded. Donor T cell macrochimerism was defined as a peak of at least 4% donor T cells among recipient peripheral blood mononuclear cells. Bulk TCR-beta CDR3 sequencing was used to track graft-versus-host and host-versus-graft alloreactive T cell clones in the graft, circulation and bone marrow after intestinal transplantation. Instead of going to the commercial service, samples from a few later patients were sequenced in-house on an Illumina MiSeq and processed with MiXCR. Alloreactive clones were identified by sequencing pre-transplant mixed lymphocyte reaction products and comparing these products with unstimulated pre-transplant donor and recipient T cells. All recipients received anti-thymocyte globulin induction followed by maintenance tacrolimus and steroids for around 3 years.

From the cysteine up to the phenylalanine, the CDR3 has a length of 16 residues. CDR3 DNA is the only sequence kept; it has 48 bases, read in frame from the first base. Deletion took 10 bases off V and 3 bases off J, with a span of 21 bases between the germline ends. CDR1 and CDR2 are drawn from the germline V gene (reference sequence): LNHDA, SQIVND. What the work shows at the level of the full study, not this receptor alone: Early after transplant, declines in HvG clones were associated with peak levels of circulating GvH clones. The conclusions were limited by the relatively low number and heterogeneity of the intestinal transplant patients. GvH clones were detected in recipient bone marrow, and some appeared earlier in ileal mucosa or blood, consistent with an intestinal mucosal origin. In the allografts of patients with donor T cell macrochimerism, GvH to HvG T cell clonal ratios were high.

What this sample's time point label stands for: cells obtained before transplantation from donor or recipient. CD3+CD4+ and CD3+CD8+ populations were FACS-sorted from unstimulated pre-transplant donor and recipient cells taken from spleen or lymph nodes. The sequencing here drew on unstimulated CD8+ T cells sorted from spleen or lymph node cells, taken before intestinal transplant. This receptor was identified in a human donor who received an intestinal transplant. The sequence links TRBV19 to TRBJ1-4; the D gene is unclear. The CDR3 loop reads CATHGGPLAANEKLFF. The nucleotide sequence reads as follows: TGTGCCACCCACGGCGGTCCACTGGCGGCTAATGAAAAACTGTTTTTT.